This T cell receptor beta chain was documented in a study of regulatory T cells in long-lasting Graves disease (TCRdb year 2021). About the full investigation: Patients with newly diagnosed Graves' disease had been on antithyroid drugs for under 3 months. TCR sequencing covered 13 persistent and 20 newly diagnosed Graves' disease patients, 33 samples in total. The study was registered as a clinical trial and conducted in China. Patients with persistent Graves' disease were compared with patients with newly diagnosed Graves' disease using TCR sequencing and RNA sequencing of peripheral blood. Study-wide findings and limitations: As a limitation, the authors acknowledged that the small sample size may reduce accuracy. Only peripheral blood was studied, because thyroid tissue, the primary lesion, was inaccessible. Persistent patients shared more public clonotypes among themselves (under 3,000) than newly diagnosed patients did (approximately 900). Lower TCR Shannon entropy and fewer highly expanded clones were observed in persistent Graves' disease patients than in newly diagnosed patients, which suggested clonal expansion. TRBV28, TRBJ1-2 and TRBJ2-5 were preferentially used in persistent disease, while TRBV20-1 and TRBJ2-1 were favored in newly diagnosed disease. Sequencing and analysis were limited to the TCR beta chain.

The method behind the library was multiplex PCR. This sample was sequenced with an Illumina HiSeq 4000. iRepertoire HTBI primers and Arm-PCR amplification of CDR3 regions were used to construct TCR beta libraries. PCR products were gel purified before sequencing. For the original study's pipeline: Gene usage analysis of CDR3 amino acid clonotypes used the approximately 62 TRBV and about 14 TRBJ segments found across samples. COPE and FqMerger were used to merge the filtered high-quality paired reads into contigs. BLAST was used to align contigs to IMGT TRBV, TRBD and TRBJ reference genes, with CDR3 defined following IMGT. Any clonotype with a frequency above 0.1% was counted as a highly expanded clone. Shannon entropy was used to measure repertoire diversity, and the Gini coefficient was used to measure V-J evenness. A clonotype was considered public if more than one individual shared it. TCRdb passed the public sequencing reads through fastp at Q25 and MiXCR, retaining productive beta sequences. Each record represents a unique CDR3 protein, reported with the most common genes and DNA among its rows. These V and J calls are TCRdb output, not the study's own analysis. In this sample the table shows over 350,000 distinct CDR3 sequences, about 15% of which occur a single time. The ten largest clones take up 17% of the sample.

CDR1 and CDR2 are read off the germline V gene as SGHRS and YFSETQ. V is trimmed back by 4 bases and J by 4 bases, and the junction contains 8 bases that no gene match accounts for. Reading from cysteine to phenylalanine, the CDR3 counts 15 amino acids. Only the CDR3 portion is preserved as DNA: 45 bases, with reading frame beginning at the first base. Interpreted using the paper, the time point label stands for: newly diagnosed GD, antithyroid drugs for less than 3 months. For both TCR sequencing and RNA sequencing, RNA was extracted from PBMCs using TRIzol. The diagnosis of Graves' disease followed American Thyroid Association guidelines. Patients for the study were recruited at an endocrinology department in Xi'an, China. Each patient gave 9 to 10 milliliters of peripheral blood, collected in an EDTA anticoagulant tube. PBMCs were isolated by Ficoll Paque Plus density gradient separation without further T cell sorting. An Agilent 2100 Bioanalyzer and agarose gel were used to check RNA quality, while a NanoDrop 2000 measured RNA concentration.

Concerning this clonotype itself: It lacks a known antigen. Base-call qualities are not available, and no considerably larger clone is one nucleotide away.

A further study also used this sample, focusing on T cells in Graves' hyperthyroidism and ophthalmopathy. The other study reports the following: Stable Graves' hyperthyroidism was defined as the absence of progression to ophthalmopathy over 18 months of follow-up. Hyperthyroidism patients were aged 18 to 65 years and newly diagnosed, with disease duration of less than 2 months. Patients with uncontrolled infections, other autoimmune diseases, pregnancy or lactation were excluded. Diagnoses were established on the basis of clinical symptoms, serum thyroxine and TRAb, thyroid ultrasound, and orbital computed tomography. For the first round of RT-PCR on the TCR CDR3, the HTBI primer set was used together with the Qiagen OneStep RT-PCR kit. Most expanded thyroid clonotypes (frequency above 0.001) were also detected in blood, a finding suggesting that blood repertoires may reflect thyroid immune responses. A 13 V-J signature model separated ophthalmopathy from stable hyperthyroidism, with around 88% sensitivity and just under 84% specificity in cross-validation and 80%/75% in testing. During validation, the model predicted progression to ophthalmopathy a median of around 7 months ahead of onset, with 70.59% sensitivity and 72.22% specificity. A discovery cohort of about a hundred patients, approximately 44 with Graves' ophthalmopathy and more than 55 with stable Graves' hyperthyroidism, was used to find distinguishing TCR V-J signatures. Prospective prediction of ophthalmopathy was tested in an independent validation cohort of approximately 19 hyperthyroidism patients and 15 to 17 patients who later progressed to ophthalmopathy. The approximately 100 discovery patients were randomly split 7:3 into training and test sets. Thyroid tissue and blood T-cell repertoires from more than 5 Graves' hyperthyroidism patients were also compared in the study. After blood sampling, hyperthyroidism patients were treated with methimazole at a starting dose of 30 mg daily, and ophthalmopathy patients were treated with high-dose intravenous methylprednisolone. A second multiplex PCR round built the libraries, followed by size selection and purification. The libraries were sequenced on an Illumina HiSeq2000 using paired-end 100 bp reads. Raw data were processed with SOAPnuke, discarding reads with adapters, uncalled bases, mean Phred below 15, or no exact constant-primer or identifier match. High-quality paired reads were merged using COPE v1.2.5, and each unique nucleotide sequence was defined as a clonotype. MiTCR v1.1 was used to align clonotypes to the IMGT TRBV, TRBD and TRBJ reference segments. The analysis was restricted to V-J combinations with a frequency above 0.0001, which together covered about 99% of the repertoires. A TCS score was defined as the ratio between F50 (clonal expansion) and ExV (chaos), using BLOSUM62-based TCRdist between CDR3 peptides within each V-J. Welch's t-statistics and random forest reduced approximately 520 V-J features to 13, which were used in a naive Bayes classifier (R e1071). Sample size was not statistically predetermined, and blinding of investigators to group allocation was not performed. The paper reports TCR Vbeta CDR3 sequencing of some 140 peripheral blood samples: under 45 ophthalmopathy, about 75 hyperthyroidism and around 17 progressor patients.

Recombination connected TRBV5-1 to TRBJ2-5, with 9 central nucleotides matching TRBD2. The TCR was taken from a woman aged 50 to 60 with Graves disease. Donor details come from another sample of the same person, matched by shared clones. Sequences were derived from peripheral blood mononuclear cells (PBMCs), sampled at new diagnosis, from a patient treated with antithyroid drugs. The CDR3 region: CASSIGTSSGETQYF. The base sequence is TGCGCCAGCAGCATAGGGACTAGCTCCGGAGAGACCCAGTACTTC.